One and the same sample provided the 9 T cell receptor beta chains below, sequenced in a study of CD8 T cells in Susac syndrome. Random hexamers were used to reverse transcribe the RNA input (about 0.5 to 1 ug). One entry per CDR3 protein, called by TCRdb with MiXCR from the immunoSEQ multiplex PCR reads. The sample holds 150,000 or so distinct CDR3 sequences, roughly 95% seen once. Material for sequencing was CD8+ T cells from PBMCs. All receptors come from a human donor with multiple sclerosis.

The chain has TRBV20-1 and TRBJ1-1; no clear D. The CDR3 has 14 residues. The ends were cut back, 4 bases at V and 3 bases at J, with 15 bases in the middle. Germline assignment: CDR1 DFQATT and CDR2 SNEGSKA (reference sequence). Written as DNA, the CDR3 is TGCAGTGCTATCCCCGGGCCGGAGTACACTGAAGCTTTCTTT. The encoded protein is CSAIPGPEYTEAFF.

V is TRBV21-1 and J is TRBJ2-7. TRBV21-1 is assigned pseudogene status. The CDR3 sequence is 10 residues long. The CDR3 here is CASTTYEQYF. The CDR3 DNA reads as TGTGCCAGCACGACCTACGAGCAGTACTTC.

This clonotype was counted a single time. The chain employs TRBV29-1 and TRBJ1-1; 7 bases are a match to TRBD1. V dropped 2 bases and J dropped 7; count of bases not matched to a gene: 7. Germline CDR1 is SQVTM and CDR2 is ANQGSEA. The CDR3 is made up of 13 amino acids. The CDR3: CSVEPDREDEAFF. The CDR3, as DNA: TGCAGCGTTGAACCAGACAGGGAGGATGAAGCTTTCTTT. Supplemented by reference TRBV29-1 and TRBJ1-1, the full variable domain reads SAVISQKPSRDICQRGTSLTIQCQVDSQVTMMFWYRQQPGQSLTLIATANQGSEATYESGFVIDKFPISRPNLTFSTLTVSNMSPEDSSIYLCSVEPDREDEAFFGQGTRLTVV.

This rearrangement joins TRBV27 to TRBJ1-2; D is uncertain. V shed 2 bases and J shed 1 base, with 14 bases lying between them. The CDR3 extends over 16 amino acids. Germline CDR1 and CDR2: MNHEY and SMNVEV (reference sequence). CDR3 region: CASSLVFRPGNYGYTF. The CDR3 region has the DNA TGTGCCAGCAGTTTAGTTTTCCGCCCTGGTAACTATGGCTACACCTTC.

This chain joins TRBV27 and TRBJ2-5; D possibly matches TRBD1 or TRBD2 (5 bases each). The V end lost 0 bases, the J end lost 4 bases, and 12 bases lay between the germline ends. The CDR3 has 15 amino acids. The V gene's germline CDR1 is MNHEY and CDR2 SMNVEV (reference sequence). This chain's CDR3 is CASSLSQGEGETQYF. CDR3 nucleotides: TGTGCCAGCAGTTTATCCCAGGGAGAGGGAGAGACCCAGTACTTC.

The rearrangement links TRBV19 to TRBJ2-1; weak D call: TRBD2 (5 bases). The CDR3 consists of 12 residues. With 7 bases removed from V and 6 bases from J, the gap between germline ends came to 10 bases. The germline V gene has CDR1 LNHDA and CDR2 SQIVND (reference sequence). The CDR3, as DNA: TGTGCCAGTATCGGACTCTCCAATGAGCAGTTCTTC. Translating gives CASIGLSNEQFF.

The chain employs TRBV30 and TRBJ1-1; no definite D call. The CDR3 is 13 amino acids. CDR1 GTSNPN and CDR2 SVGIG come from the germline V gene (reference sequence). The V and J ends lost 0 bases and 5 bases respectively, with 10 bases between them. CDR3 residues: CAWSVLTGTEAFF. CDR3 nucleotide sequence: TGTGCCTGGAGTGTACTTACGGGAACTGAAGCTTTCTTT.

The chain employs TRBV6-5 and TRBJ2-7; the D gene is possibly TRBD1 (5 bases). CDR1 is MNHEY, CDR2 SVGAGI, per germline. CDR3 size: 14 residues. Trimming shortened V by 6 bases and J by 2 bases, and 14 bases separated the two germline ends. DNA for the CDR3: TGTGCCAGCAGCCCCGAGCAGGGAACCTACGAGCAGTACGTC. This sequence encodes CASSPEQGTYEQYV.

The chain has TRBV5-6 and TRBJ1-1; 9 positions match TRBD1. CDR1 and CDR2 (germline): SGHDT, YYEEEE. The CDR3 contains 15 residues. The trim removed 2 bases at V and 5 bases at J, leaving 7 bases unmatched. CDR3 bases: TGTGCCAGCAGCTTTGGGACAGGGTCCAAGACTGAAGCTTTCTTT. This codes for CASSFGTGSKTEAFF.